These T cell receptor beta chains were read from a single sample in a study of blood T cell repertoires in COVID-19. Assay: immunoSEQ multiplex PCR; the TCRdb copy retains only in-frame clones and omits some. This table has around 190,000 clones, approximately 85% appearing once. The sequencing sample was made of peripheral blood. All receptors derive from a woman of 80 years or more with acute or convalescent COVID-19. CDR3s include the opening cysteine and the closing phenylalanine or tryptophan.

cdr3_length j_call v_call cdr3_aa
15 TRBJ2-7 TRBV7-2 CASSIGTATPYEQYF
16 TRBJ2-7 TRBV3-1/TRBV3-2 CASSPPGLAGTYEQYF
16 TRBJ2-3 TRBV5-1 CASSRFARRITDTQYF
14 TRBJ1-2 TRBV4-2 CASSQDRGKPGYTF
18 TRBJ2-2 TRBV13 CASSLRSGLAGNTGELFF
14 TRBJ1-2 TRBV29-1 CSATGTGKNYGYTF
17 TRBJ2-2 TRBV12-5 CASGLIGGQGNTGELFF
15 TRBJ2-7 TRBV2 CASSDRGQGAYEQYF
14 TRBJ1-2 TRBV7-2 CASSPGQGERGYTF
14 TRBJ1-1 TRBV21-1 CASNTGDGGTEAFF
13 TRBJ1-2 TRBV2 CASSAQTGYGYTF